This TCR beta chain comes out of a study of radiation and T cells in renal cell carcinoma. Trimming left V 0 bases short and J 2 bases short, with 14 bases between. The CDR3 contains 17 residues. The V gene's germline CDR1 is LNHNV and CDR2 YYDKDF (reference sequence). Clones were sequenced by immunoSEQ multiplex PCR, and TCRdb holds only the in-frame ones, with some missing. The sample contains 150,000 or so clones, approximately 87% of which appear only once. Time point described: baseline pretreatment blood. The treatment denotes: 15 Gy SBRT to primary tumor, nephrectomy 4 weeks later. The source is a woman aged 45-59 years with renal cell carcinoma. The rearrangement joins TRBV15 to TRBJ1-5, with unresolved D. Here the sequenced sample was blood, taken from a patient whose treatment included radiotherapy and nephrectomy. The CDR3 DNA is TGTGCCACCAGCAGAGACTTGGTTTTATTGGGCAATCAGCCCCAGCATTTT. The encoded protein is CATSRDLVLLGNQPQHF. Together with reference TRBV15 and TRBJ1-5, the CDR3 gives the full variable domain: DAMVIQNPRYQVTQFGKPVTLSCSQTLNHNVMYWYQQKSSQAPKLLFHYYDKDFNNEADTPDNFQSRRPNTSFCFLDIRSPGLGDTAMYLCATSRDLVLLGNQPQHFGDGTRLSIL.